This T cell receptor (beta chain) was recovered during a study of T cells after somatic rescue of genetic block. Measured with immunoSEQ multiplex PCR; TCRdb has only the in-frame clones, and not every one. The sample has 110,000 or so clones; about 89% are singletons. The CDR3 length is 17 residues. The germline V gene encodes CDR1 SGHTA and CDR2 FQGNSA. With V trimmed by 5 bases and J by 1 base, 12 bases remained unmatched. The chain uses TRBV7-2 and TRBJ2-5, with 8 positions matching TRBD2. The sequence derives from a woman aged 18-35 years. Sequencing input: peripheral blood mononuclear cells (PBMCs). As DNA, the CDR3 is TGTGCCAGCAGCGCCCAGGGGACTAGAAGACCCCAAGAGACCCAGTACTTC. This translates into CASSAQGTRRPQETQYF. The whole variable domain, remainder taken from reference TRBV7-2 and TRBJ2-5, is GAGVSQSPSNKVTEKGKDVELRCDPISGHTALYWYRQSLGQGLEFLIYFQGNSAPDKSGLPSDRFSAERTGGSVSTLTIQRTQQEDSAVYLCASSAQGTRRPQETQYFGPGTRLLVL.